This T cell receptor beta chain was captured in a study of blood T cell repertoires in COVID-19. The overall study: The origin of the acute and convalescent COVID-19 samples was the United States, Italy and Spain. PBMCs, B-cell-depleted T cells, or T cells were the source of the cDNA or gDNA that made up the material.

Authors' processing steps: Reference gene primer amplification gave nucleated cell count estimates. Sequencing was performed with immunoSEQ multiplex PCR; in TCRdb, only in-frame clones are kept and a portion is missing. V and J calls and clone size are copied from that table; D and trimming were computed from the DNA. This table holds roughly 60,000 clones, 60% to 85% found once. This clone was counted a few times. V shed 3 bases and J shed 13 bases, with 19 bases lying between them. The CDR3 sequence is 14 residues long. Per the germline V gene, CDR1 is MDHEN and CDR2 is SYDVKM. The TCR was taken from a human donor in a cohort sampled during active COVID-19. The chain has TRBV28 and TRBJ2-1; D is possibly TRBD1 (6 bases). Sample: peripheral blood. The CDR3 spells CASSFRGHGALQFF. The CDR3 coding sequence is TGTGCCAGCAGTTTCAGGGGCCATGGGGCCCTACAGTTCTTC.